These 8 T cell receptor beta chains originate from one sample sequenced in a study of T cell responses to AZD1222 COVID-19 vaccine. Clones were sequenced by immunoSEQ multiplex PCR, and TCRdb holds only the in-frame ones, with some missing. The sample carries under 100,000 clones, about 88% recorded once. This specimen was peripheral blood, taken on day 0 of AZD1222 vaccination. These TCRs come from an adult in good health.

The CDR3, as DNA: TGCGCCAGCAGCTTGGGGCAGGGACGTGGCTACGAGCAGTACTTC. Translation gives CASSLGQGRGYEQYF. The rearrangement links TRBV5-1 to TRBJ2-7; D is tentatively TRBD1 or TRBD2 (5 bases each). Per the germline V gene, CDR1 is SGHRS and CDR2 is YFSETQ. The CDR3 consists of 15 residues. Trimming cost V 0 bases and J 3 bases, with 13 bases left between them.

This chain connects TRBV4-3 to TRBJ2-7; TRBD2 agrees at 10 bases. The germline V gene encodes CDR1 LGHNA and CDR2 YSLEER. The CDR3 runs to 17 residues. V lost 1 base and J lost 0; bases outside the gene matches: 6. Here the CDR3 reads CASSQGTSGRSSYEQYF. For the CDR3, the DNA is TGCGCCAGCAGCCAAGGGACTAGCGGAAGGAGCTCCTACGAGCAGTACTTC.

J is TRBJ1-3 and V is TRBV15, with D tentatively TRBD1 (5 bases). Germline assignment: CDR1 LNHNV and CDR2 YYDKDF (reference sequence). The CDR3 contains 14 residues. The V end was cut by 1 base, the J end by 4 bases, with 8 bases between. CDR3 loop: CATSRAGRGNTIYF. CDR3 DNA: TGTGCCACCAGCAGAGCAGGGCGCGGAAACACCATATATTTT. Together with reference TRBV15 and TRBJ1-3, the CDR3 gives the full variable domain: DAMVIQNPRYQVTQFGKPVTLSCSQTLNHNVMYWYQQKSSQAPKLLFHYYDKDFNNEADTPDNFQSRRPNTSFCFLDIRSPGLGDTAMYLCATSRAGRGNTIYFGEGSWLTVV.

The genes are TRBV4-2 and TRBJ1-1; D ambiguous. V was shortened by 1 base and J by 2 bases, with 5 bases between the two germline ends. Germline assignment: CDR1 LGHNA and CDR2 YNFKEQ. The CDR3 covers 13 residues. DNA of the CDR3: TGTGCCAGCAGCCAAGCAGCCAACACTGAAGCTTTCTTT. Encoded protein: CASSQAANTEAFF.

The V call is TRBV19, the J call TRBJ1-1, with a tentative D call TRBD1 (6 bases). Germline assignment: CDR1 LNHDA and CDR2 SQIVND (reference sequence). The germline V and J ends were trimmed by 4 bases and 0 bases, with 12 bases remaining between them. The CDR3 contains 15 residues. The CDR3: CASSRQDLLNTEAFF. The CDR3 DNA reads TGTGCCAGTAGTAGACAGGACTTGTTGAACACTGAAGCTTTCTTT.

This clone has a handful of counts. The chain carries TRBV27 and TRBJ2-5; 11 bases line up with TRBD2. CDR3 length: 15 residues. Losses at the gene ends were 4 bases for V and 6 bases for J; bases not matched to a gene: 7. The germline CDR1 and CDR2 sequences are MNHEY and SMNVEV (reference sequence). CDR3 sequence: CASSSTSGGPKTQYF. CDR3 nucleotides: TGTGCCAGCAGTTCTACTAGCGGGGGCCCCAAGACCCAGTACTTC.

The table lists this clone with a count of one. The chain employs TRBV24-1 and TRBJ2-1, with D hard to call. CDR1 is KGHDR, CDR2 SFDVKD, per germline. CDR3 size: 11 residues. Trimming stripped 4 bases from V and 6 bases from J, with 3 bases between. Here the CDR3 DNA reads TGTGCCACCAGTGAGGTCAATGAGCAGTTCTTC. Amino acid sequence: CATSEVNEQFF.

The chain couples TRBV7-3 to TRBJ1-1, with 7 bases that match TRBD1. The length of the CDR3 is 15 residues. Trimming took 1 base from V and 3 from J; bases not matched to a gene: 5. Germline loops: CDR1 SGHTA, CDR2 FQGTGA. CDR3 in DNA: TGTGCCAGCAGCTTAAGGGGACAGCAGTACACTGAAGCTTTCTTT. Amino acid sequence: CASSLRGQQYTEAFF. Complete variable domain (other parts from reference TRBV7-3 and TRBJ1-1): GAGVSQTPSNKVTEKGKYVELRCDPISGHTALYWYRQSLGQGPEFLIYFQGTGAADDSGLPNDRFFAVRPEGSVSTLKIQRTERGDSAVYLCASSLRGQQYTEAFFGQGTRLTVV.